Ten or more counts support the clone carrying this T cell receptor beta chain. Its target is not known. This CDR3 has 17 amino acids. The germline gives CDR1 SGHVS, CDR2 FQNEAQ. V trimming: 10 bases; J trimming: 9 bases; junction bases outside the gene matches: 17. cDNA molecules carried unique molecular identifiers, and template switching added a universal primer site. MiXCR, applied by TCRdb to the 5' RACE reads, yields one record per CDR3 protein. The table includes hundreds of thousands of distinct CDR3 sequences, less than 7% detected once. The sample is drawn from a study of identical twins. Study-wide results and caveats: For cord blood, abundant beta clonotypes had fewer insertions, unlike memory repertoires, which showed none. Cross-sectional statistical analysis, not tracking of the same donors, underpinned the conclusions.

This receptor was identified in a man younger than 30 in good health. Sequencing was carried out using naive T cells sorted from blood. The chain combines TRBV7-8 with TRBJ2-1; 14 nucleotides match TRBD2. In nucleotides, the CDR3 is TGTGCCACCACCGGGACTAGCGGGAGTGAATATAACAGTGAGCAGTTCTTC. This translates into CATTGTSGSEYNSEQFF.